These 14 T cell receptor beta chains were sequenced from one sample in a study of siplizumab effects on memory and regulatory T cells. This table comes from immunoSEQ multiplex PCR, and its TCRdb copy is limited to in-frame clones, with some not included. This table holds some 96,000 clones, about 90% found once. Material: CD4+ T cells sorted from blood. The receptors derive from a human donor in good health.

V and J are TRBV21-1 and TRBJ1-4. TRBV21-1 is given as a pseudogene. The CDR3 extends over 14 amino acids. The CDR3 reads CASSAFLGREKLFF. The CDR3 nucleotides are TGTGCCAGCAGCGCCTTCCTAGGAAGGGAAAAACTGTTTTTT.

The table lists this clone with a count of one. The rearrangement uses TRBV11-2 and TRBJ2-2; D unclear. V lost 5 bases to trimming and J lost 6 bases, with 19 bases between them. The CDR3 covers 16 residues. The germline V gene encodes CDR1 SGHAT and CDR2 FQNNGV. The CDR3 sequence: CASSPALVSIAGELFF. CDR3 nucleotides: TGTGCCAGCAGCCCCGCGTTGGTATCCATCGCCGGGGAGCTGTTTTTT.

V is TRBV5-1 and J is TRBJ1-5; a possible D gene is TRBD1 (6 bases). The CDR3 contains 15 residues. Trimming removed 2 bases from V and 5 bases from J, with 14 bases in between. Germline V gene sequence: CDR1 SGHRS, CDR2 YFSETQ. For the CDR3, the DNA is TGCGCCAGCAGCTTACAGGGACTTCGGGATCAGCCCCAGCATTTT. This translates into CASSLQGLRDQPQHF.

The gene calls are TRBV21-1 and TRBJ2-5. TRBV21-1 is flagged as a pseudogene. CDR3 size: 12 residues. CDR3 in DNA: TGTGCCAGCAGCGGGGTAGGAGAGACCCAGTACTTC. Its protein is CASSGVGETQYF.

The chain couples TRBV2 to TRBJ1-4; 8 positions match TRBD1. The CDR3 has 14 residues. After removal of 9 bases from V and 5 bases from J, the junction contained 8 bases not matched to a gene. CDR1 and CDR2 from the germline V gene are SNHLY and FYNNEI. CDR3 in amino acids: CASCYQGANEKLFF. CDR3 coding DNA: TGTGCCAGTTGTTACCAGGGGGCGAATGAAAAACTGTTTTTT.

The chain combines TRBV10-3 with TRBJ1-6; 7 nucleotides align to TRBD1. The CDR3 loop spans 15 amino acids. With V trimmed by 4 bases and J by 10 bases, 10 bases remained unmatched. Germline V gene lookup returns CDR1 ENHRY and CDR2 SYGVKD. The CDR3 is CAISAAGGNWSPLHF. DNA of the CDR3: TGTGCCATCAGTGCCGCAGGGGGGAATTGGTCACCCCTCCACTTT.

The J gene is TRBJ1-1, the V gene TRBV5-6; D is unresolved. The V and J ends lost 0 bases and 2 bases respectively, with 8 bases between them. The CDR3 runs to 14 residues. Germline values: CDR1 SGHDT, CDR2 YYEEEE. The CDR3: CASSLAYGNTEAFF. For the CDR3, the DNA is TGTGCCAGCAGCTTGGCGTATGGCAACACTGAAGCTTTCTTT.

The chain recombines TRBV7-9 with TRBJ1-3; 12 positions match TRBD1. The germline gives CDR1 SEHNR, CDR2 FQNEAQ (reference sequence). The CDR3 sequence is 16 residues long. J lost 5 bases, V lost 0 bases, and 2 bases had no gene match. The CDR3 loop reads CASSLAGTGGRNTIYF. The CDR3 DNA is TGTGCCAGCAGCTTAGCCGGGACAGGGGGCCGAAACACCATATATTTT.

The rearrangement uses TRBV6-5 and TRBJ1-2; weak D call: TRBD1 (5 bases). Germline V CDR1 and CDR2: MNHEY, SVGAGI. The CDR3 is 14 amino acids. V was shortened by 5 bases and J by 2 bases, with 12 bases between the two germline ends. Here the CDR3 reads CASSMGRTNYGYTF. The CDR3 DNA follows: TGTGCCAGCAGTATGGGGCGAACCAACTATGGCTACACCTTC.

This chain uses TRBV6-6 with TRBJ1-1, with 9 nucleotides matching TRBD1. The V and J ends lost 5 bases and 1 base, in that order; junction bases with no gene match: 5. The length of the CDR3 is 15 residues. Looked up from germline, CDR1 is MNHNY and CDR2 is SVGAGI (reference sequence). In DNA, the CDR3 is TGTGCCAGCAGTAAGGGGGGACAGGGGAACACTGAAGCTTTCTTT. It is translated as CASSKGGQGNTEAFF.

The genes are TRBV9 and TRBJ2-3; 7 bases are shared with TRBD2. The CDR3 is made up of 15 amino acids. Per germline, CDR1 SGDLS and CDR2 YYNGEE. V gave up 6 bases and J gave up 5 bases; unmatched junction bases: 12. In DNA, the CDR3 is TGTGCCAGCACCTCGAGGGAGGGACTGAGAGATACGCAGTATTTT. It codes for CASTSREGLRDTQYF. The full variable domain, rest sourced from reference TRBV9 and TRBJ2-3, is DSGVTQTPKHLITATGQRVTLRCSPRSGDLSVYWYQQSLDQGLQFLIQYYNGEERAKGNILERFSAQQFPDLHSELNLSSLELGDSALYFCASTSREGLRDTQYFGPGTRLTVL.

The chain links TRBV5-4 to TRBJ1-2; D is perhaps TRBD1 (5 bases). Germline loops: CDR1 SGHNT, CDR2 YYREEE (reference sequence). CDR3 length: 16 residues. The V gene lost 4 bases and the J gene lost 5 bases, with 21 bases spanning the gap. The CDR3 nucleotides read TGTGCCAGCAGCGGGGGGACGGACCCGGCCACGTATGGCTACACCTTC. Translated: CASSGGTDPATYGYTF.

The chain combines TRBV9 with TRBJ1-1; TRBD1 might be the D (6 bases). V was clipped by 4 bases and J by 6 bases, with 16 bases between them. The CDR3 has 14 residues. Germline-derived CDR1 and CDR2 are SGDLS and YYNGEE. The CDR3 coding sequence is TGTGCCAGCAGCAGTGACAGGCGCGGGGCTGAAGCTTTCTTT. This gives the protein CASSSDRRGAEAFF.

The sample holds one count of this clone. As DNA, the CDR3 is TGTGCCAGCAGCTTAAGCCCAGGCCCGTTCAATGAGCAGTTCTTC. Amino acids: CASSLSPGPFNEQFF. The gene calls are TRBV7-3 and TRBJ2-1; D call uncertain. The CDR3 extends over 15 amino acids. Germline CDR1 SGHTA, CDR2 FQGTGA. Trimming left V 1 base short and J 6 bases short, with 13 bases between.